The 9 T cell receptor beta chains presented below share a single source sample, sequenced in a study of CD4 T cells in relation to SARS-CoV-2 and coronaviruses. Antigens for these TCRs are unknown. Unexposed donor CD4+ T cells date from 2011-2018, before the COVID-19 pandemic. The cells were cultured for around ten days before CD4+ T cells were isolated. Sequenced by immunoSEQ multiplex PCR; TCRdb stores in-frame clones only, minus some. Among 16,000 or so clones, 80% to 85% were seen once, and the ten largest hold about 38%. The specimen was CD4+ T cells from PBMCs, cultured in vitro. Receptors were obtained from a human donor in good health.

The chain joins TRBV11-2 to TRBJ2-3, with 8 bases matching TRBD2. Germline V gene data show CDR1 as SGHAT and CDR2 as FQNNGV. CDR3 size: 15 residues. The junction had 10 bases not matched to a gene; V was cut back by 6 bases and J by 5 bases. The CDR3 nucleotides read TGTGCCAGCAGGCAAGTAGGGACTAGAAGAGATACGCAGTATTTT. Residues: CASRQVGTRRDTQYF.

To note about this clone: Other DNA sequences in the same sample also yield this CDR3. This CDR3 reads CASSPGGSYEQYF. The CDR3 bases are TGTGCCAGCTCACCGGGGGGTTCCTACGAGCAGTACTTC. The chain carries TRBV18 and TRBJ2-7; the D gene is possibly TRBD2 (6 bases). Germline CDR1 is KGHSH and CDR2 is LQKENI. The CDR3 is made up of 13 amino acids. V gave up 3 bases and J gave up 1 base, with 7 bases separating them.

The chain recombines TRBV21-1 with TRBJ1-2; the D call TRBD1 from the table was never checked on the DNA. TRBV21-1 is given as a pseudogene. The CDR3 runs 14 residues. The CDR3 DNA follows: TGTGCCAGCAGAAGGGGCAGGGGAAGGTATGGCTACACCTTC. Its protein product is CASRRGRGRYGYTF.

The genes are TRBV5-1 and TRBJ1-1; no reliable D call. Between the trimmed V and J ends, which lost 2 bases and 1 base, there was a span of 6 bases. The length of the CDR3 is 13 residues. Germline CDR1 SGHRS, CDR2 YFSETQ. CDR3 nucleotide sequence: TGCGCCAGCAGCTTTAATCGGAACACTGAAGCTTTCTTT. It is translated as CASSFNRNTEAFF.

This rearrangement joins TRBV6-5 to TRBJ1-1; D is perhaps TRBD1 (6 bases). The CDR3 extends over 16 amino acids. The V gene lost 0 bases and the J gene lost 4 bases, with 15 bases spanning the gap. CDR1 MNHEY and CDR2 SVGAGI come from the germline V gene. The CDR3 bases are TGTGCCAGCAGTTACTCGAATTCAGGGGAAGGCACTGAAGCTTTCTTT. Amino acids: CASSYSNSGEGTEAFF.

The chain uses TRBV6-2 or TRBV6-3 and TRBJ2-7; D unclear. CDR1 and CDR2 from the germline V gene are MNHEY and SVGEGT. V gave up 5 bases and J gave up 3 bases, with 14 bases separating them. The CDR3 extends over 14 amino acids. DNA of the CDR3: TGTGCCAGCAGTCCCCGGGTCGGCGTCTACGAGCAGTACTTC. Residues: CASSPRVGVYEQYF.

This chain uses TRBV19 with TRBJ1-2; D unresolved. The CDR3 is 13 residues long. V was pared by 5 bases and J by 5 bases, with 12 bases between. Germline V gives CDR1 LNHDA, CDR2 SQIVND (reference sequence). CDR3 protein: CASSVAQEYGYTF. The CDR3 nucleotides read TGTGCCAGTAGTGTGGCTCAAGAATATGGCTACACCTTC.

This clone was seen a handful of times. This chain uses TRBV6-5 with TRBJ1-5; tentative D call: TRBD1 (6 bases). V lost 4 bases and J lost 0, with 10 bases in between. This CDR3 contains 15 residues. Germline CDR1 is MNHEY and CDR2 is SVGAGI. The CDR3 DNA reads TGTGCCAGCAGTTGGACAGCATATAGCAATCAGCCCCAGCATTTT. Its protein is CASSWTAYSNQPQHF.

The CDR3 loop is CASSIENTEAFF. As DNA, the CDR3 is TGTGCCAGCAGCATAGAGAACACTGAAGCTTTCTTT. The chain joins TRBV7-9 to TRBJ1-1; unclear D gene. V was shortened by 5 bases and J by 1 base, with 5 bases between the two germline ends. Germline-derived CDR1 and CDR2 are SEHNR and FQNEAQ (reference sequence). CDR3 size: 12 residues.